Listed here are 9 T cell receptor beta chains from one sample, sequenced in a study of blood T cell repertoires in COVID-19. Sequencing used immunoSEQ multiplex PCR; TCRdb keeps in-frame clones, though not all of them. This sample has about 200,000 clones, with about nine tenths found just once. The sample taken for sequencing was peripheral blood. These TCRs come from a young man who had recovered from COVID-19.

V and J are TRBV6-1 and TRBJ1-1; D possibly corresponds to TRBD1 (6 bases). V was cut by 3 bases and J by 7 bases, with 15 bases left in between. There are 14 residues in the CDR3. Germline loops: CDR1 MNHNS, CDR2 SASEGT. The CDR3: CASSDRDTDIEAFF. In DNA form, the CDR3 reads TGTGCCAGCAGTGATAGGGACACCGATATTGAAGCTTTCTTT.

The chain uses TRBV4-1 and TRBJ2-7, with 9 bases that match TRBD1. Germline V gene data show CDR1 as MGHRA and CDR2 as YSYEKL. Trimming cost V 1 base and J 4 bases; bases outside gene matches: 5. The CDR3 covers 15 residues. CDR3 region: CASSQAGTGRYEQYF. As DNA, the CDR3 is TGCGCCAGCAGCCAAGCCGGGACAGGGAGGTACGAGCAGTACTTC.

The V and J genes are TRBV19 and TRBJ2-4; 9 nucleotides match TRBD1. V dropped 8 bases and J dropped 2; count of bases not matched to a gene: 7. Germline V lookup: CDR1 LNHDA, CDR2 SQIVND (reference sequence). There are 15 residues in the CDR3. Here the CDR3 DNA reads TGTGCCAGTTCACCCGGGACAGGGACCAAAAACATTCAGTACTTC. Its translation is CASSPGTGTKNIQYF.

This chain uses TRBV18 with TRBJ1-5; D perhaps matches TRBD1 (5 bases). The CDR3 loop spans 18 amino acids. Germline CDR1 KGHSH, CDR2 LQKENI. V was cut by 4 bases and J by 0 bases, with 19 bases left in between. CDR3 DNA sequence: TGTGCCAGCTCACTTAGACAAAACCTAAGGGGTAGCAATCAGCCCCAGCATTTT. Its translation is CASSLRQNLRGSNQPQHF. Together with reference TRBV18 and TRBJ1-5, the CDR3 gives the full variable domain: NAGVMQNPRHLVRRRGQEARLRCSPMKGHSHVYWYRQLPEEGLKFMVYLQKENIIDESGMPKERFSAEFPKEGPSILRIQQVVRGDSAAYFCASSLRQNLRGSNQPQHFGDGTRLSIL.

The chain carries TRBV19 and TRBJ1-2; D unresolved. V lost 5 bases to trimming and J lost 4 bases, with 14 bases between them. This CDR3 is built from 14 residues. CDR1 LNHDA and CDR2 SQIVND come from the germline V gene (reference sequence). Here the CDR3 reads CASSLNAMRYGYTF. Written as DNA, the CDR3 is TGTGCCAGTAGTCTCAACGCGATGCGCTATGGCTACACCTTC.

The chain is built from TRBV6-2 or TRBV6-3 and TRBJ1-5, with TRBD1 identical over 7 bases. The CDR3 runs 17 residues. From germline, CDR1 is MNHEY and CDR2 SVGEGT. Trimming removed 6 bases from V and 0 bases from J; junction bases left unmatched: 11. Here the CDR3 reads CASSWDSRSNSNQPQHF. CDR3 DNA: TGTGCCAGCAGCTGGGACAGTCGTTCGAATAGCAATCAGCCCCAGCATTTT.

CDR3 DNA: TGCGCCAGCCAATTCAGAGGAGTTTATAGCAATCAGCCCCAGCATTTT. It translates to CASQFRGVYSNQPQHF. This chain connects TRBV10-1 to TRBJ1-5; no definite D call. The V end lost 8 bases, the J end lost 0 bases, and 17 bases lay between the germline ends. The CDR3 has 16 amino acids. The germline CDR1 and CDR2 sequences are WNHNN and SYGVQD (reference sequence).

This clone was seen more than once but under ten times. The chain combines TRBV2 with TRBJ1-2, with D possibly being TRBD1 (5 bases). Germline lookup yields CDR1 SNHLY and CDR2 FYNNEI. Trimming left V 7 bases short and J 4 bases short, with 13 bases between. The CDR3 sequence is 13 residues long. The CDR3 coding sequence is TGTGCCAGCATCGACAGATCTATCTATGGCTACACCTTC. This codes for CASIDRSIYGYTF.

The CDR3: CASSQGSGLSGGRYNEQFF. In DNA form, the CDR3 reads TGCGCCAGCAGCCAAGGATCGGGCTTGAGCGGGGGACGTTACAATGAGCAGTTCTTC. V is TRBV4-1 and J is TRBJ2-1; 8 bases fit TRBD2. V gave up 1 base and J gave up 4 bases; unmatched junction bases: 15. Per the germline V gene, CDR1 is MGHRA and CDR2 is YSYEKL. The CDR3 covers 19 residues.